These 18 T cell receptor beta chains originate from one sample sequenced in a study of T cell changes during pregnancy in multiple sclerosis. Assay used: immunoSEQ multiplex PCR; TCRdb lists only in-frame clones, some missing. The sample contains 79,000 or so clones, approximately 92% of which appear only once. The specimen comprised CD4+ T cells from peripheral blood mononuclear cells, sampled before pregnancy. The receptor set was obtained from a female donor with multiple sclerosis, enrolled in a pregnancy study.

The chain combines TRBV9 with TRBJ2-2; 7 bases fit TRBD1. Germline trimming cut 6 bases from V and 4 bases from J; bases unmatched to any gene: 0. Germline V gene lookup returns CDR1 SGDLS and CDR2 YYNGEE. The CDR3 is made up of 12 amino acids. The CDR3 region is CASNRGTGELFF. In nucleotides, the CDR3 is TGTGCCAGCAACAGGGGCACCGGGGAGCTGTTTTTT.

The chain combines TRBV19 with TRBJ2-5, with 9 bases that match TRBD1. CDR3 size: 15 residues. The V segment lost 4 bases and the J segment 10 bases; nucleotides outside the gene matches: 13. Germline V gene sequence: CDR1 LNHDA, CDR2 SQIVND (reference sequence). CDR3 coding DNA: TGTGCCAGTAGTACTTCCGGGACAGGGTTGGTGGGCCAGTACTTC. Translating gives CASSTSGTGLVGQYF.

The V and J genes are TRBV27 and TRBJ1-1; no clear D gene. V was cut by 8 bases and J by 0 bases, with 10 bases left in between. The CDR3 is made up of 13 amino acids. The V gene's germline CDR1 is MNHEY and CDR2 SMNVEV (reference sequence). The CDR3 DNA reads as TGTGCCAGCGGGCCCTGGGTGAACACTGAAGCTTTCTTT. Translation: CASGPWVNTEAFF.

J is TRBJ2-7 and V is TRBV6-5; a weak D match, TRBD1 (6 bases). Trimming shortened V by 2 bases and J by 0 bases, and 14 bases separated the two germline ends. Germline values: CDR1 MNHEY, CDR2 SVGAGI. This CDR3 is built from 16 residues. Here the CDR3 reads CASSYGAGVSSYEQYF. CDR3 DNA: TGTGCCAGCAGTTACGGAGCAGGGGTTAGCTCCTACGAGCAGTACTTC.

For the CDR3, the DNA is TGCGCCAGCAGCTTGGCTCCAGGGGGGAATGAAAAACTGTTTTTT. This encodes CASSLAPGGNEKLFF. V is TRBV5-1 and J is TRBJ1-4, with 7 bases aligning to TRBD1. V lost 0 bases and J lost 5; bases outside the gene matches: 4. The CDR3 consists of 15 residues. CDR1 and CDR2 from the germline V gene are SGHRS and YFSETQ.

The chain has TRBV5-1 and TRBJ2-2; 7 bases match TRBD2. Germline assignment: CDR1 SGHRS and CDR2 YFSETQ. After removal of 2 bases from V and 4 bases from J, the junction contained 8 bases not matched to a gene. The CDR3 contains 16 residues. The DNA for the CDR3 is TGCGCCAGCAGCTTTGGGTCTAGCGGTTCCACCGGGGAGCTGTTTTTT. It translates to CASSFGSSGSTGELFF.

The rearrangement uses TRBV30 and TRBJ2-6; D gene uncertain. CDR3 size: 13 residues. Germline V gene data show CDR1 as GTSNPN and CDR2 as SVGIG (reference sequence). The V and J ends lost 0 bases and 4 bases respectively, with 4 bases between them. The CDR3 nucleotides are TGTGCCTGGAGTGTACAGGGGGCCAACGTCCTGACTTTC. Its translation is CAWSVQGANVLTF.

J is TRBJ1-5 and V is TRBV6-1; D is undetermined. The germline V gene encodes CDR1 MNHNS and CDR2 SASEGT. V was pared by 11 bases and J by 3 bases, with 20 bases between. This CDR3 comprises 15 residues. CDR3 sequence: CAFKRPGEANQPQHF. In nucleotides, the CDR3 is TGTGCCTTCAAAAGGCCCGGGGAGGCCAATCAGCCCCAGCATTTT.

The chain links TRBV30 to TRBJ2-7, with 10 bases matching TRBD1. Germline V gene sequence: CDR1 GTSNPN, CDR2 SVGIG (reference sequence). V shed 0 bases, J shed 3 bases, and the junction held 2 bases outside the gene matches. This CDR3 comprises 14 residues. The CDR3 DNA reads TGTGCCTGGAGTGTCGGACAGGGGGTCTACGAGCAGTACTTC. Encoded protein: CAWSVGQGVYEQYF.

The chain combines TRBV2 with TRBJ2-1; 7 bases agree with TRBD2. V was pared by 6 bases and J by 5 bases, with 7 bases of the junction left unmatched. Looked up from germline, CDR1 is SNHLY and CDR2 is FYNNEI. There are 14 residues in the CDR3. The CDR3 DNA follows: TGTGCCAGCAGACCCGGGACTACCAACAATGAGCAGTTCTTC. This encodes CASRPGTTNNEQFF.

The V and J genes are TRBV6-1 and TRBJ2-3; a possible D gene is TRBD2 (5 bases). The germline V and J ends were trimmed by 3 bases and 2 bases, with 9 bases remaining between them. The germline gives CDR1 MNHNS, CDR2 SASEGT. The CDR3 covers 14 residues. The CDR3 DNA sequence: TGTGCCAGCAGTGACCCGGGGAACACAGATACGCAGTATTTT. Protein product: CASSDPGNTDTQYF.

The rearrangement joins TRBV20-1 to TRBJ2-7; TRBD1 might be the D (6 bases). Per germline, CDR1 DFQATT and CDR2 SNEGSKA (reference sequence). Deletions cut 5 bases from V and 5 bases from J, with 10 bases between. The CDR3 is made up of 11 amino acids. This CDR3 reads CSAQGTHEQYF. CDR3 DNA sequence: TGCAGTGCTCAGGGGACCCACGAGCAGTACTTC.

This chain links TRBV5-4 with TRBJ1-1; the D gene is possibly TRBD1 (5 bases). The CDR3 is made up of 15 amino acids. The V gene's germline CDR1 is SGHNT and CDR2 YYREEE (reference sequence). V lost 2 bases, J lost 1 base, and 12 bases lay in between. The CDR3 region is CASSLGRGSNTEAFF. As DNA, the CDR3 is TGTGCCAGCAGCTTAGGGAGGGGATCGAACACTGAAGCTTTCTTT. Full variable domain (outside the CDR3, taken from reference TRBV5-4 and TRBJ1-1): ETGVTQSPTHLIKTRGQQVTLRCSSQSGHNTVSWYQQALGQGPQFIFQYYREEENGRGNFPPRFSGLQFPNYSSELNVNALELDDSALYLCASSLGRGSNTEAFFGQGTRLTVV.

The chain uses TRBV5-1 and TRBJ2-3; 7 nucleotides line up with TRBD2. V lost 4 bases, J lost 4 bases, and 6 bases stayed unmatched. The CDR3 sequence is 14 residues long. Germline CDR1 reads SGHRS; CDR2 reads YFSETQ. DNA for the CDR3: TGCGCCAGCAGCGTAGGCGGGAGAGCAGATACGCAGTATTTT. Protein: CASSVGGRADTQYF.

The chain links TRBV6-5 to TRBJ2-5, with 10 bases identical to TRBD1. This CDR3 comprises 13 residues. Germline V lookup: CDR1 MNHEY, CDR2 SVGAGI. V shed 6 bases and J 5 bases; nucleotides not matched to a gene: 3. The CDR3 DNA follows: TGTGCCAGCAGCCGGGGACAGGGGGAGACCCAGTACTTC. It specifies CASSRGQGETQYF.

V gene TRBV30 combines with J gene TRBJ1-1; D gene uncertain. The CDR3 contains 10 residues. Trimming stripped 3 bases from V and 5 bases from J, with 4 bases between. Looked up from germline, CDR1 is GTSNPN and CDR2 is SVGIG (reference sequence). DNA for the CDR3: TGTGCCTGGAGACGGACTGAAGCTTTCTTT. It is translated as CAWRRTEAFF.

The chain links TRBV28 to TRBJ2-7; D call uncertain. Deletions cut 10 bases from V and 0 bases from J, with 4 bases between. Germline V lookup: CDR1 MDHEN, CDR2 SYDVKM. The CDR3 consists of 10 residues. The CDR3 nucleotides read TGTGCCACCTCCTCCTACGAGCAGTACTTC. Translated: CATSSYEQYF.

V usage is TRBV2 and J usage is TRBJ2-5; tentatively, D is TRBD2 (5 bases). The germline V gene encodes CDR1 SNHLY and CDR2 FYNNEI. V was pared by 2 bases and J by 4 bases, with 8 bases between. The CDR3 spans 13 residues. This chain's CDR3 is CASSEYEGETQYF. CDR3 in DNA: TGTGCCAGCAGTGAATATGAGGGAGAGACCCAGTACTTC.